This T cell receptor beta chain was recorded in a study of blood T cells in healthy people across ages. In the case of this clonotype: Antigen: not known.

With a J-beta primer mix and a sample-barcoded 5' primer, a second PCR ran roughly 7 to 11 cycles. A template-switch adaptor with 12 random nucleotides tagged each cDNA molecule. MiXCR, run by TCRdb on the 5' RACE reads, gives a single entry per CDR3 protein. The sample carries some 640,000 distinct CDR3 sequences, about 30% recorded once. V lost 3 bases and J lost 5, with 10 bases in between. CDR3 length equals 12 residues. Germline loops: CDR1 GTSNPN, CDR2 SVGIG (reference sequence). Peripheral blood, around 10 milliliters per donor, was collected. General study findings and limits: Donor CMV status was unknown, possibly confounding expanded clonotype changes. In long-lived donors, naive CD4+ cell counts and diversity exceeded those of aged donors.

The genes are TRBV30 and TRBJ1-1, with D unresolved. This receptor was taken from an elderly woman in good health. Sequenced sample: blood. CDR3 coding DNA: TGTGCCTGGAGGCCGGAGTGGACTGAAGCTTTCTTT. It yields the protein CAWRPEWTEAFF.